The T cell receptor beta chain described here comes from a study of shared clonotypes between healthy human individuals. About the research overall: Plates per donor: three CD4 naive, three CD4 memory, two CD8 naive, one CD8 memory.

This CDR3 contains 16 residues. V lost 1 base to trimming and J lost 2 bases; unmatched junction nucleotides: 4. Germline V gives CDR1 SGHAT, CDR2 FQNNGV. Overall study findings and caveats: Across subsets, estimated richness was generally greater for naive than for memory populations. Clonotypes which were not shared had lower generation probabilities than clonotypes that all four donors shared.

Naive CD8 cells lacked CD45RO, underwent positive selection for CCR7 and left out terminally differentiated effector memory CD45RA+ cells. For sorted subsets, roughly 200 ng DNA per replicate equaled around 30,000 T cell genomes. Some clones are missing from TCRdb's copy, which holds only in-frame ones; the method was immunoSEQ multiplex PCR. The sample holds millions of clones, about 95% seen once. In regard to this clone: No antigen is known for it.

Sequenced material: naive CD8+ T cells sorted from blood. The V and J genes are TRBV11-2 and TRBJ2-3; 9 positions agree with TRBD2. The receptor was isolated from a man aged 18 to 30 in good health. CDR3 sequence reads: CASSLAAGGATDTQYF. The CDR3 coding sequence is TGTGCCAGCAGCTTAGCGGCGGGGGGGGCCACAGATACGCAGTATTTT.